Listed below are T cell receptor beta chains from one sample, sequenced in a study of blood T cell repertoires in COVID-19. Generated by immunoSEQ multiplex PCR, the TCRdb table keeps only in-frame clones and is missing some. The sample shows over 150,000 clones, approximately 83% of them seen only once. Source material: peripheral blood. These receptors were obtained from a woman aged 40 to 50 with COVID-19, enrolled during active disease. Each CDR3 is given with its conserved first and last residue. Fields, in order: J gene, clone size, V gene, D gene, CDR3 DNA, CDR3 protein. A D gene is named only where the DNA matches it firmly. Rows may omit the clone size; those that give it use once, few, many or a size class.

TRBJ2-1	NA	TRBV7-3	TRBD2	TGTGCCAGCAGCCAAATAGCGGGCCTTTCGATCGGTGAGCAGTTCTTC	CASSQIAGLSIGEQFF
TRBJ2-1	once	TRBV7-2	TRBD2	TGTGCCAGCAGCTTAGCTACTAGCGGTTACAATGAGCAGTTCTTC	CASSLATSGYNEQFF
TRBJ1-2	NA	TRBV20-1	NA	TGCAGTGCCCCAGACTATGGCTACACCTTC	CSAPDYGYTF
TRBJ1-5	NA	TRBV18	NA	TGTGCCAGCTCACCTCCAGGGAAGTCTAATCAGCCCCAGCATTTT	CASSPPGKSNQPQHF
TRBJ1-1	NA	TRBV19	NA	TGTGCCAGTAGGGAACAGGGCTTTGGGGCCACTGAAGCTTTCTTT	CASREQGFGATEAFF
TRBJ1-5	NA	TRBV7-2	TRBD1	TGTGCCAGCAGCATACACCGGACAGGGGGGAATCAGCCCCAGCATTTT	CASSIHRTGGNQPQHF
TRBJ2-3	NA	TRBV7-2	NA	TGTGCCAGCAGCTACTCCGGGAAGCCCACAGATACGCAGTATTTT	CASSYSGKPTDTQYF
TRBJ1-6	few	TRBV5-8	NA	TGTGCCAGCAGCTTGTCCGTAAAAAATTCACCCCTCCACTTT	CASSLSVKNSPLHF
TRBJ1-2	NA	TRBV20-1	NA	TGCAGTGCTCAGAACTATGGCTACACCTTC	CSAQNYGYTF
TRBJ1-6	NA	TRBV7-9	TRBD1	TGTGCCAGCAGCTTAGGGCAGGGGGATTCACCCCTCCACTTT	CASSLGQGDSPLHF
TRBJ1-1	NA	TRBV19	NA	TGTGCCAGTAGTATAGTAGACAGACTCCCGCCTGGACCCTCGACACAAGTAGCTTTCTTT	CASSIVDRLPPGPSTQVAFF
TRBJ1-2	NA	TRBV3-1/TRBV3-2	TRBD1	TGTGCCAGCAGCCACGAAACGACAGGGGGCGCTTGGGGCTACACCTTC	CASSHETTGGAWGYTF
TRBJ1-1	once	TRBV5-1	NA	TGCGCCAGCAGCTTGTTATCAGACACTGAAGCTTTCTTT	CASSLLSDTEAFF
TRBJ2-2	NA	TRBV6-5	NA	TGTGCCAGCAAAAGCGGTCCCGGGGAGCTGTTTTTT	CASKSGPGELFF
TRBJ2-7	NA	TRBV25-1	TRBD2	TGTGCCAGCAGTACAAGAACTAGCGGGAGATGGGGCTCCTACGAGCAGTACTTC	CASSTRTSGRWGSYEQYF
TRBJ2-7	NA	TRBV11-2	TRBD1	TGTGCCAGCAGCCACTCTCGGACAGGTTTCTACGAGCAGTACTTC	CASSHSRTGFYEQYF
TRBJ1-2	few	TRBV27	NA	TGTGCCAGCAGTGCACCCCCCGGGGACAAGGAGGACTATGGCTACACCTTC	CASSAPPGDKEDYGYTF
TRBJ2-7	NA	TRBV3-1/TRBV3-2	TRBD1	TGTGCCAGCAGCCGTCAGGGGGTGTACGAGCAGTACTTC	CASSRQGVYEQYF